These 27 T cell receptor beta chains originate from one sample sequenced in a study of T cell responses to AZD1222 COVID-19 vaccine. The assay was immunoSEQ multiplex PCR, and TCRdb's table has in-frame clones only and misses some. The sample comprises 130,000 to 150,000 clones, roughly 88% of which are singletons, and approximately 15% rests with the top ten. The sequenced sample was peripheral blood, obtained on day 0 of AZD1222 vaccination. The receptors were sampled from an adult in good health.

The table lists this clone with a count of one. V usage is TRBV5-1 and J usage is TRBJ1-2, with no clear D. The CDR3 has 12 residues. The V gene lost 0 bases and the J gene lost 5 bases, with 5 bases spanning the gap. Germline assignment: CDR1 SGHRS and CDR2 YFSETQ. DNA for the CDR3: TGCGCCAGCAGCTTGGACAGTTATGGCTACACCTTC. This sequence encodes CASSLDSYGYTF.

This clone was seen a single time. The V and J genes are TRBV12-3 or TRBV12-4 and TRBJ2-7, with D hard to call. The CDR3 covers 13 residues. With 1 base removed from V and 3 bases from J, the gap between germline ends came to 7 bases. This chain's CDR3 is CASSLGTNYEQYF. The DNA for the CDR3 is TGTGCCAGCAGTTTAGGGACCAACTACGAGCAGTACTTC.

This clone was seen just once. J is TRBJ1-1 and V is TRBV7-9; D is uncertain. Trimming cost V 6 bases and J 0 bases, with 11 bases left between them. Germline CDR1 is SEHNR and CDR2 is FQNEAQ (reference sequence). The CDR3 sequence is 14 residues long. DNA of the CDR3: TGTGCCAGCAGAGAGACATCCTTGAACACTGAAGCTTTCTTT. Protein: CASRETSLNTEAFF. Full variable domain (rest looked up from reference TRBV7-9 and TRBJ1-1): DTGVSQNPRHKITKRGQNVTFRCDPISEHNRLYWYRQTLGQGPEFLTYFQNEAQLEKSRLLSDRFSAERPKGSFSTLEIQRTEQGDSAMYLCASRETSLNTEAFFGQGTRLTVV.

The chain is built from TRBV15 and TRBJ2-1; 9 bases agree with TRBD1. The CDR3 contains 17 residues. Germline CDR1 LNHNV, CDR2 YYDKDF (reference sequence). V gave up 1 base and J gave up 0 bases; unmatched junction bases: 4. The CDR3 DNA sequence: TGTGCCACCAGCAGAGGGGGACAGGGAGGCTCCTACAATGAGCAGTTCTTC. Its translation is CATSRGGQGGSYNEQFF.

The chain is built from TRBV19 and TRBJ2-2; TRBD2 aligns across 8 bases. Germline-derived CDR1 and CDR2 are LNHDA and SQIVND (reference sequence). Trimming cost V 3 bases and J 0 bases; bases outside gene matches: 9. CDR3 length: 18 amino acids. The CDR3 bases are TGTGCCAGTAGTATTTGGGGGAGCGGGAGATCGAACACCGGGGAGCTGTTTTTT. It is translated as CASSIWGSGRSNTGELFF.

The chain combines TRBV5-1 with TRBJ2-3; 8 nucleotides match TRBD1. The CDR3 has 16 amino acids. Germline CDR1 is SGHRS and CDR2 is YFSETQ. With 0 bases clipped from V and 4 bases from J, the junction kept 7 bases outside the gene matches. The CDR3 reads CASSLGGQGAADTQYF. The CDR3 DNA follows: TGCGCCAGCAGCTTGGGTGGGCAGGGGGCGGCAGATACGCAGTATTTT.

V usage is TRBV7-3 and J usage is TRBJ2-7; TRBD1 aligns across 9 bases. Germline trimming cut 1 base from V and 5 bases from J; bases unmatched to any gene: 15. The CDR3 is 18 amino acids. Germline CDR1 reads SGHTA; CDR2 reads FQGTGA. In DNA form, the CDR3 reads TGTGCCAGCAGCTTAAGGGGACCCGACAGGGGGTTACGCGACGAGCAGTACTTC. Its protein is CASSLRGPDRGLRDEQYF.

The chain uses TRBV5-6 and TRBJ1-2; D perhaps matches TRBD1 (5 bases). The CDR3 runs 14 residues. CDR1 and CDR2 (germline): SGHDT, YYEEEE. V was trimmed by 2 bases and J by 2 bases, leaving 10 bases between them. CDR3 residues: CASSFGGANYGYTF. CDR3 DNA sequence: TGTGCCAGCAGCTTTGGCGGGGCCAACTATGGCTACACCTTC.

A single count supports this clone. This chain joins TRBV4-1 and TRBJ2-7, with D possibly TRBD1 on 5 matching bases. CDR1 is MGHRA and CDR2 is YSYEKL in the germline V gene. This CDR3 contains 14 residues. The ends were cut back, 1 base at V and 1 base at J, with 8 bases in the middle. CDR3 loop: CASSQVKGSYEQYF. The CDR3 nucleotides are TGCGCCAGCAGCCAAGTAAAGGGGTCCTACGAGCAGTACTTC.

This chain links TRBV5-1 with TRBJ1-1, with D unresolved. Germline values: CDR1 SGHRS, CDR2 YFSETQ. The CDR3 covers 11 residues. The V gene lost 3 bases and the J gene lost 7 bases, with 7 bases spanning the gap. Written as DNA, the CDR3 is TGCGCCAGCAGCTATGACGGTGAAGCTTTCTTT. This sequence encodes CASSYDGEAFF.

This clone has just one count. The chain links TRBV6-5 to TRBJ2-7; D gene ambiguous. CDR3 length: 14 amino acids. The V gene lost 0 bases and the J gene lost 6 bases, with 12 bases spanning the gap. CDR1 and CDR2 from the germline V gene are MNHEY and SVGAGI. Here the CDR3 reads CASSYSQVTSEQYF. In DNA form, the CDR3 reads TGTGCCAGCAGTTACTCACAAGTGACAAGCGAGCAGTACTTC.

This CDR3 reads CASSPTPLRLGVQPQHF. The DNA for the CDR3 is TGTGCCAGCAGCCCCACTCCCTTACGGTTGGGTGTTCAGCCCCAGCATTTT. The V gene is TRBV3-1 (or the pseudogene TRBV3-2), the J gene TRBJ1-5, with D unclear. This CDR3 comprises 17 residues. Trimming shortened V by 4 bases and J by 6 bases, and 22 bases separated the two germline ends. Germline V gene data show CDR1 as LGHDT and CDR2 as YNNKEL (reference sequence).

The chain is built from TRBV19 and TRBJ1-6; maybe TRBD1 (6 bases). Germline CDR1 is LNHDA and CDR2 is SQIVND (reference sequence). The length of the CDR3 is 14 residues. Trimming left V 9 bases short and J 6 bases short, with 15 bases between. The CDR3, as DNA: TGTGCCAGCCAAGTCGGACAGAGTAATTCACCCCTCCACTTT. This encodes CASQVGQSNSPLHF.

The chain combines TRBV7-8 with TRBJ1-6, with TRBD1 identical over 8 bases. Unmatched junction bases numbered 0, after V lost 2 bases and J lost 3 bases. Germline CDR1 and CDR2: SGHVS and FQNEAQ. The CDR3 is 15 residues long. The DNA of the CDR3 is TGTGCCAGCAGCTTAACAGGGGGCTATAATTCACCCCTCCACTTT. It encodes CASSLTGGYNSPLHF.

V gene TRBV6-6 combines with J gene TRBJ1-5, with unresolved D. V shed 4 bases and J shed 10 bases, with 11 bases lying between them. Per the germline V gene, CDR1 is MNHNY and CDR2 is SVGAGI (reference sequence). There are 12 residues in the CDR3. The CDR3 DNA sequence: TGTGCCAGCAGTTCATCGGACCTCCCCCAGCATTTT. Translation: CASSSSDLPQHF.

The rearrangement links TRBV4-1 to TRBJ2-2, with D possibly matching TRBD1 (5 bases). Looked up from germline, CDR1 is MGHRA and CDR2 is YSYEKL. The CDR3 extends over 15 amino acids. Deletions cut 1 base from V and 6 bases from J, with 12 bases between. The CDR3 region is CASSQAQARAGELFF. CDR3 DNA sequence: TGCGCCAGCAGCCAAGCACAGGCTAGGGCCGGGGAGCTGTTTTTT.

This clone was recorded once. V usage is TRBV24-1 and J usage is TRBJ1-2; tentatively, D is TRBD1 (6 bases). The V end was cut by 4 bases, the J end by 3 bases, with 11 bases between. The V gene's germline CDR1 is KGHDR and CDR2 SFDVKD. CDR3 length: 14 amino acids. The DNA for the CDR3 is TGTGCCACCAGTGACTCCGGACAGTACTATGGCTACACCTTC. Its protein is CATSDSGQYYGYTF.

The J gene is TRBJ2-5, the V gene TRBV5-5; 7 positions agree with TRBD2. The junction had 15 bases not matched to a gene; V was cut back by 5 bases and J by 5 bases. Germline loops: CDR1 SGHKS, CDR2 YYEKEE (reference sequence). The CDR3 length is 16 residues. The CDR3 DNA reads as TGTGCCAGCAGTCACCGCGACGGGGGGTCGAGGGAGACCCAGTACTTC. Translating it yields CASSHRDGGSRETQYF.

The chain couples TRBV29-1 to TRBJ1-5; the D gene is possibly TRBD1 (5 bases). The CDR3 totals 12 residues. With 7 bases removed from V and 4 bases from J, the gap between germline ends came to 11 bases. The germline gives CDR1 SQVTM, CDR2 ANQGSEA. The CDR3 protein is CSAGQANQPQHF. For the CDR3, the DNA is TGCAGCGCTGGACAAGCGAATCAGCCCCAGCATTTT. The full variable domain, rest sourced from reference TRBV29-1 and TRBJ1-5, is SAVISQKPSRDICQRGTSLTIQCQVDSQVTMMFWYRQQPGQSLTLIATANQGSEATYESGFVIDKFPISRPNLTFSTLTVSNMSPEDSSIYLCSAGQANQPQHFGDGTRLSIL.

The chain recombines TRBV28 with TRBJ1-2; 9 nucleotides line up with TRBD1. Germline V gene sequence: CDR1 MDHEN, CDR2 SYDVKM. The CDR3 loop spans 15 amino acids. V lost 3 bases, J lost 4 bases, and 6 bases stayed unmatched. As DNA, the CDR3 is TGTGCCAGCAGTTTGCCGGGACAGGGATCCTATGGCTACACCTTC. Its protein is CASSLPGQGSYGYTF.

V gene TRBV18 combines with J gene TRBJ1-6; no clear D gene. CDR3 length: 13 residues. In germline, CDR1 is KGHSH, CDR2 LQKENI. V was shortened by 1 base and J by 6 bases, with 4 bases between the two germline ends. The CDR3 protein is CASSPQTNSPLHF. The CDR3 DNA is TGTGCCAGCTCACCACAAACTAATTCACCCCTCCACTTT. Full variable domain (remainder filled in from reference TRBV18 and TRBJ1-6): NAGVMQNPRHLVRRRGQEARLRCSPMKGHSHVYWYRQLPEEGLKFMVYLQKENIIDESGMPKERFSAEFPKEGPSILRIQQVVRGDSAAYFCASSPQTNSPLHFGNGTRLTVT.

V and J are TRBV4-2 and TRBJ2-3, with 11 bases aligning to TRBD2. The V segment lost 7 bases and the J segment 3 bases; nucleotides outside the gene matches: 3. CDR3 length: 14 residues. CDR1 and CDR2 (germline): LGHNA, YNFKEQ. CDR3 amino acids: CASKRLAGTDTQYF. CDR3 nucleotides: TGTGCCAGCAAGAGACTAGCGGGGACAGATACGCAGTATTTT.

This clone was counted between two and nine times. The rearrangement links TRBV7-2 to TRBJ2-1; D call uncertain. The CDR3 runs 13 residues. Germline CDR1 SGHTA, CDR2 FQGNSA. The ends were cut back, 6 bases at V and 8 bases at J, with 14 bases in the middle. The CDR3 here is CASSLGRFDEQFF. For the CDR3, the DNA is TGTGCCAGCAGTCTAGGAAGGTTCGATGAGCAGTTCTTC. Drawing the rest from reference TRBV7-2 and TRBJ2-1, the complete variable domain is GAGVSQSPSNKVTEKGKDVELRCDPISGHTALYWYRQSLGQGLEFLIYFQGNSAPDKSGLPSDRFSAERTGGSVSTLTIQRTQQEDSAVYLCASSLGRFDEQFFGPGTRLTVL.

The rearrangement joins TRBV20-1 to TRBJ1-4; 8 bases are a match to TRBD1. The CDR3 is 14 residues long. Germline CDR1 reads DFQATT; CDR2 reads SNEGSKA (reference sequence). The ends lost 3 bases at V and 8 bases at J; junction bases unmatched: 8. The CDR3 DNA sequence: TGCAGTGCTAGTCATCAGGGGGCCGGGGAAAAACTGTTTTTT. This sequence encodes CSASHQGAGEKLFF.

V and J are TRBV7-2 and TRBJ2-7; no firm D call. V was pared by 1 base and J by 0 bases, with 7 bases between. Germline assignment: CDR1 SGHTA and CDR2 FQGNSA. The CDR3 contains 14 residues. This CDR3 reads CASSLGLHSYEQYF. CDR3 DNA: TGTGCCAGCAGCTTAGGTCTGCACTCCTACGAGCAGTACTTC.

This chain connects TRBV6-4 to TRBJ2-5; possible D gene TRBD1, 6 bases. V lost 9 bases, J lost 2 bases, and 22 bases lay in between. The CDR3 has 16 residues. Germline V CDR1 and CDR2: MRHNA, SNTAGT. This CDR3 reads CARNPGVRRLQETQYF. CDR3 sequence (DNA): TGTGCCAGGAATCCAGGGGTGCGCCGCTTACAAGAGACCCAGTACTTC.

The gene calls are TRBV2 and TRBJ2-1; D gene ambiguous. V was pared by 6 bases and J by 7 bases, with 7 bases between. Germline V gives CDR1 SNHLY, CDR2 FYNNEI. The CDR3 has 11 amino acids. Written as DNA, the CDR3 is TGTGCCAGCAGGTACTCTAATGAGCAGTTCTTC. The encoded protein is CASRYSNEQFF.